This T cell receptor beta chain emerged from a study of technical replicates of blood from several donors (dated by TCRdb to the late 2010s). CDR1 and CDR2 are drawn from the germline V gene: SGHVS, FNYEAQ. Compared with germline, V lacks 1 base and J lacks 2 bases; bases without a gene match: 5. From the cysteine up to the phenylalanine, the CDR3 has a length of 16 residues. This entry keeps only the CDR3 DNA: 48 bases, framed from base 1. The library was generated by the immunoSEQ multiplex PCR assay. The clones in this table, taken by TCRdb from immuneACCESS, are in-frame only. Not every clone is retained; where verified, under half of the shortfall comes from an unresolved V gene, and the cause of the rest is unknown. Here the sample has 70,000 to 75,000 clones; over 90% occur a single time. The ten largest clones represent 0.25% of the sample. Concerning this clone: Its antigen target is currently unknown. No base qualities exist here, and no much larger clone lies one base off it.

The receptor was isolated from a human donor in good health. This chain joins TRBV7-6 to TRBJ2-7, and 10 bases in between align with TRBD2. Sequences were obtained from T cells isolated from PBMCs. For the CDR3, the sequence is CASSLGGLADTYEQYF. The DNA sequence reads TGTGCCAGCAGCTTAGGAGGACTAGCGGACACCTACGAGCAGTACTTC.